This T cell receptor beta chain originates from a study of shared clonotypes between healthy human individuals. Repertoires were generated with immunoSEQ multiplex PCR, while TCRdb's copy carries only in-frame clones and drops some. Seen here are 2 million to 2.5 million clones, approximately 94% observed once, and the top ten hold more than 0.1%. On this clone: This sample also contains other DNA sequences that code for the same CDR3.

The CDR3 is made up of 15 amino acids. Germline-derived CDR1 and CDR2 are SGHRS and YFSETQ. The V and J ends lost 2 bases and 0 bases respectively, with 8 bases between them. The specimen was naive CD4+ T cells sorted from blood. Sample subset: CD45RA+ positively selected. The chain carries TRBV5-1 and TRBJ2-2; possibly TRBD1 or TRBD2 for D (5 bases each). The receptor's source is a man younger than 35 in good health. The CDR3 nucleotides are TGCGCCAGCAGCTTCGGGGCAGCGAACACCGGGGAGCTGTTTTTT. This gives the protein CASSFGAANTGELFF.